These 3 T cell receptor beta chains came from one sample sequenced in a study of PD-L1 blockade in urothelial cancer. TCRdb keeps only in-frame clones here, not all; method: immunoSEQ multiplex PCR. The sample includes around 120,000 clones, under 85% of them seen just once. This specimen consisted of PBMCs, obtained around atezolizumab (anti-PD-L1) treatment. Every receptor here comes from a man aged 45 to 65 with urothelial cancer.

The CDR3 loop is CASSWTGGYNEQFF. The CDR3 coding sequence is TGTGCCAGCAGCTGGACAGGGGGTTACAATGAGCAGTTCTTC. The rearrangement uses TRBV7-3 and TRBJ2-1, with 10 nucleotides matching TRBD1. Germline V gene sequence: CDR1 SGHTA, CDR2 FQGTGA. The CDR3 sequence is 14 residues long. V lost 4 bases and J lost 4; bases outside the gene matches: 1.

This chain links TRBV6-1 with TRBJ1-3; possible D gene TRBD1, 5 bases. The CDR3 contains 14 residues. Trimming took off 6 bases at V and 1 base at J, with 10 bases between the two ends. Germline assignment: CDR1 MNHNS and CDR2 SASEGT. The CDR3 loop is CASSYQGSGNTIYF. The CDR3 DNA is TGTGCCAGCAGCTATCAGGGATCTGGAAACACCATATATTTT.

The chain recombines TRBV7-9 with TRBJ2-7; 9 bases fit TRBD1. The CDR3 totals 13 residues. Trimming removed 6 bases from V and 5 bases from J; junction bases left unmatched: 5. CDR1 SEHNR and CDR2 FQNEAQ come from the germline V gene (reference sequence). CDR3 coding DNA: TGTGCCAGCAGGAAGACAGGGGGAAACGAGCAGTACTTC. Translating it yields CASRKTGGNEQYF.